Given below is one TCR beta chain in context. The antigen remains unidentified. Profiling relied on immunoSEQ multiplex PCR, and the TCRdb table lists in-frame clones only, not all of them. The data hold around 99,000 clones, with 84% observed a single time. The sample belongs to a study of radiation and T cells in renal cell carcinoma. Broader study findings: In blood, top tumor clones expanded by 2 weeks, shrinking by 4.

Trimming removed 3 bases from V and 12 bases from J, with 21 bases in between. The CDR3 totals 15 residues. Germline CDR1 is LNHNV and CDR2 is YYDKDF (reference sequence). Stated time point: blood 4 weeks post-SBRT, at nephrectomy. Noted treatment: 15 Gy SBRT to primary tumor, nephrectomy 4 weeks later. Nephrectomy followed 15 Gy stereotactic body radiation by 4 weeks. Radiation-treated patients gave blood at baseline, week 2 and week 4. Clear cell pathology was present in this patient's renal cell carcinoma. The TCR originated in a man aged 60-69 years with renal cell carcinoma. V usage is TRBV15 and J usage is TRBJ2-1, with TRBD2 as a possible D gene (5 bases). This specimen was blood, taken from a patient whose treatment included radiotherapy and nephrectomy. The CDR3 region is CATSSREGYPHGQFF. The CDR3 DNA reads as TGTGCCACCAGCAGCCGGGAAGGCTATCCCCATGGGCAGTTCTTC.